This TCR beta chain was sequenced during a study of cytomegalovirus exposure and HLA in healthy donors. Study details: As an earlier analysis found, 150 million to 200 million T cells yielded approximately 110 million unique TCR beta sequences. Study results and caveats: It was only CMV serostatus that was available as immune exposure information. An apparent linkage of common viral pathogens to several of the most significant clusters emerged in a later analysis.

Primers for the PCR totalled 60 Vbeta and 13 Jbeta. Clones were read by immunoSEQ multiplex PCR, and TCRdb kept only the in-frame ones, dropping some. The table includes some 140,000 clones, around 84% detected once. On this clone: Its target is unknown.

The CDR3 length is 17 residues. Trimming took off 2 bases at V and 7 bases at J, with 21 bases between the two ends. Germline values: CDR1 LNHNV, CDR2 YYDKDF (reference sequence). The chain joins TRBV15 to TRBJ2-1; D unclear. This clonotype originated in a woman in her thirties or forties in good health and CMV-seropositive. The sample taken for sequencing was PBMCs. CDR3 in DNA: TGTGCCACCAGCAGATGGCTTGAACCGACAAAAAGAAATGAGCAGTTCTTC. Translated: CATSRWLEPTKRNEQFF.